This T cell receptor (beta chain) was recovered during a study of shared clonotypes between healthy human individuals (TCRdb year 2020). Describing the broader study: A couple of women and a few men aged 18 to 49 years were included in the cohort. To estimate repertoire size and how much clonotypes are shared between individuals, the study performed deep sequencing of blood TCR repertoires from five healthy adults. Different laboratories and diverse techniques were used to prepare libraries and sequence TCR repertoires, to increase sequencing depth and limit assay-specific biases. Leukapheresis yielded between about 0.94 and 9 billion PBMCs per donor.

Using the deep immunoSEQ assay, multiplex PCR amplified TCR CDR3 regions from genomic DNA. Extracted genomic DNA from each cell subset was spread evenly across all wells of several immunoSEQ 96-well plates, with each plate serving as a replicate. For unsorted PBMC, about 0.3 ug genomic DNA, equal to tens of thousands of T cell genomes, was loaded into each replicate PCR. Genomic DNA from unsorted PBMC was sequenced over ten immunoSEQ deep assay plates. Purified libraries were quantified with a Qubit 3.0 fluorometer, sized on a Bioanalyzer 2100, and re-quantified with the KAPA Library Quantification kit. Every immunoSEQ 96-well plate was sequenced on a separate single-read 150-cycle Illumina NextSeq 550 flow cell. In the paper's pipeline: Because only junctional sequences without quality scores were contained in the immunoSEQ output, filtering matching that applied to full-length reads could not be performed. To assign V/J genes and CDR3, sequences were annotated using PyIR, a Python wrapper for IgBLAST v1.9, with IMGT germline references. Any read was removed if the V/J assignment was weak (E-value above 1e-6), the CDR3 was missing, or the read contained stop codons, out-of-frame junctions, or ambiguous translated residues. A V3J clonotype was defined by an identical inferred V gene, J gene, and CDR3 amino acid sequence. To compute the percentage overlap between repertoires, the number of shared unique clonotypes was divided by the size of the smaller repertoire. Three approaches were used to assess repertoire richness: RTK rarefaction, the Chao1 estimator, and Recon v2.1 estimates of unobserved clonotypes. The clones in this table, taken by TCRdb from immuneACCESS, are in-frame only. Not every clone is retained; where verified, under half of the shortfall comes from an unresolved V gene, and the cause of the rest is unknown. The V and J calls and clone size were taken over from that table, and D and trimming were inferred from the DNA. The sample has about half a million clones on record, 75% to 80% of them singletons. Around 12% of the sample is held by the ten biggest clonotypes.

Donors were healthy HIV-negative adults with no recently reported acute infections or vaccinations. All donors were Caucasian adults living in Nashville, Tennessee, USA. For unsorted samples, about 90 million PBMCs were counted and genomic DNA was extracted with the QIAamp DNA Blood Mini kit. After blood collection by leukapheresis, PBMCs were isolated using Ficoll-Histopaque density gradient centrifugation and then cryopreserved in the vapor phase of liquid nitrogen. The CDR3 sequence holds 15 residues, the cysteine and phenylalanine included. The CDR3 DNA has 45 bases and is translated from base 1. V is clipped by 3 bases and J by 5 bases, and the sequence between their germline boundaries is 13 bases long. The germline V gene supplies CDR1 SNHLY and CDR2 FYNNEI. Note on this clone: Its antigen has not been determined. No much larger clone is present one base from it, and per-base qualities are unavailable.

General study outcomes and caveats: Because the study included only a small number of donors, the genetic and exposure-history diversity represented was limited. Pairwise subsampling led to the expectation that sequencing depth would affect the degree of clonotype sharing among donors. Sampling was restricted to blood, and TCR repertoires in tissue are likely to differ from TCR repertoires in blood.

The chain was built from TRBV2 and TRBJ2-2; the D gene is possibly TRBD2, with 6 bases matching. Sequences were obtained from PBMCs. The source of this sequence is a woman aged 40 to 49 in good health. Some clones in this sample may be carry-over from other donors' samples. The CDR3 loop reads CASSDEGGKTGELFF. Here is the DNA: TGTGCCAGCAGTGATGAGGGAGGTAAAACCGGGGAGCTGTTTTTT. With the portions outside the CDR3 filled from the reference TRBV2 and TRBJ2-2 genes, the complete variable region becomes EPEVTQTPSHQVTQMGQEVILRCVPISNHLYFYWYRQILGQKVEFLVSFYNNEISEKSEIFDDQFSVERPDGSNFTLKIRSTKLEDSAMYFCASSDEGGKTGELFFGEGSRLTVL.